This T cell receptor (beta chain) was recorded in a study of blood T cells in healthy people across ages. This clonotype was observed a handful of times. The sample, about 10 milliliters of peripheral blood, was drawn from each donor. Isolated per sample were at least 7 million PBMCs. Combining a sample-barcoded 5' primer with a J-beta primer mix, a second PCR ran for roughly 6 to 12 cycles. Any given sample supplied a minimum of 3 million CDR3-containing paired-end reads. TCRdb fed the 5' RACE reads into MiXCR, producing one record per CDR3 protein. The sample contains 1.5 million to 2 million distinct CDR3 sequences, about 50% of which appear only once. The CDR3 totals 18 residues.

The specimen was blood. This receptor was obtained from a woman in her thirties or forties in good health. V usage is TRBV21-1 and J usage is TRBJ2-5; TRBD1 is the table's D call, not checked against the DNA. TRBV21-1 is reported as a pseudogene. CDR3 amino acids: CASSSLIPGRVIQETQYF. In nucleotides, the CDR3 is TGTGCCAGCAGCAGCCTTATTCCGGGCAGGGTAATCCAAGAGACCCAGTACTTC.